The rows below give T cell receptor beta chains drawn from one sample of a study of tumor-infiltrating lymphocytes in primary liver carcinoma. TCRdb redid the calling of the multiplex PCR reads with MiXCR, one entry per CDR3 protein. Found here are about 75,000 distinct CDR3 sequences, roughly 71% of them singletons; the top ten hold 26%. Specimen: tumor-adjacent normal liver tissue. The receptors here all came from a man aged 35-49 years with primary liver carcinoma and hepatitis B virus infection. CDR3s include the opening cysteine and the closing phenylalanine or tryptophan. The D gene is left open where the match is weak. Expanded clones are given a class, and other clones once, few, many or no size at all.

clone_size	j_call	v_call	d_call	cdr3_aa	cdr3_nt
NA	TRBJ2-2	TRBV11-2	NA	CASSLRGDPTVVLFF	TGTGCCAGCAGCTTGCGTGGGGACCCTACCGTGGTGCTGTTTTTT
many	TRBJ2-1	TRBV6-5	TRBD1	CASSYSTGGPINEQFF	TGTGCCAGCAGTTACTCGACAGGGGGTCCGATAAATGAGCAGTTCTTC
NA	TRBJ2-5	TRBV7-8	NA	CASSLGSGQETPYF	TGTGCCAGCAGCTTGGGTAGCGGCCAAGAGACCCCGTACTTC
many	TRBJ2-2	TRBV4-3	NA	CASSQDIGAGELFF	TGCGCCAGCAGCCAAGACATAGGAGCCGGGGAGCTGTTTTTT
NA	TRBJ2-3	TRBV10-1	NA	CASSEGKSSNTDTQYF	TGCGCCAGCAGTGAGGGGAAGAGCTCTAACACTGATACGCAGTATTTT
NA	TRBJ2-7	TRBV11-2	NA	CASDSNRNSYEQYF	TGTGCCAGCGACTCTAACAGGAACTCCTACGAGCAGTACTTC
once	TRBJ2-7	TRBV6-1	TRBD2	CANSAGLAGYEQYF	TGTGCCAACAGCGCAGGACTAGCGGGCTACGAGCAGTACTTC
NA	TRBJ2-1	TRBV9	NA	CASSVDPTVNEQFF	TGTGCCAGCAGCGTAGATCCGACAGTCAATGAGCAGTTCTTC
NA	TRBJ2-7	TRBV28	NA	CASSFLTGNYEQYF	TGTGCCAGCAGTTTTCTAACGGGCAACTACGAGCAATACTTC
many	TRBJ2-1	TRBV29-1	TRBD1	CSAPVPDRAYNEQFF	TGCAGCGCCCCGGTCCCGGACAGGGCCTACAATGAGCAGTTCTTC
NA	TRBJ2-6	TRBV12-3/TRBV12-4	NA	CANGDRSSGTNVLTF	TGTGCCAACGGGGATAGGAGCTCTGGGACCAACGTCCTGACTTTC
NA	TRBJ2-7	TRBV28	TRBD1	CASSSDSGTEVYYGQYF	TGTGCCAGCAGTTCAGACTCCGGGACAGAGGTTTACTACGGGCAGTACTTC
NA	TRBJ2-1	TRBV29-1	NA	CIVARAGDNEQLF	TGCATCGTTGCCAGGGCCGGGGACAATGAGCAGCTCTTC
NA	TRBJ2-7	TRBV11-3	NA	CAGSFWGGSYTQYF	TGTGCCGGCAGCTTTTGGGGGGGCTCCTACACGCAGTACTTC
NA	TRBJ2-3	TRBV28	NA	CASFKTVLIDTQYF	TGTGCCAGCTTTAAGACAGTGCTGATAGATACGCAGTATTTT
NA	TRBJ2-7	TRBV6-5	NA	CACKGGASVDTYEQYF	TGTGCATGCAAGGGGGGTGCTAGCGTGGACACCTACGAGCAGTACTTC